The 22 T cell receptor beta chains reported below all come from one sample, sequenced in a study of T cells in Graves' hyperthyroidism and ophthalmopathy. Authors of the study amplified TCR beta CDR3 regions from RNA transcripts. With the HTBI primer set, the TCR CDR3 went through a first round of RT-PCR. TCRdb passed the multiplex PCR reads through MiXCR, listing each CDR3 protein once. The sample carries under 600,000 distinct CDR3 sequences, approximately 15% recorded once. Sample: blood. Receptor source: a middle-aged woman with Graves' ophthalmopathy.

V and J are TRBV25-1 and TRBJ1-5; 11 positions match TRBD1. The V segment lost 7 bases and the J segment 9 bases; nucleotides outside the gene matches: 5. Germline lookup yields CDR1 MGHDK and CDR2 SYGVNS. This CDR3 is 13 amino acids long. The chain's CDR3 is CASKGQGAAPQHF. The CDR3 region has the DNA TGTGCCAGCAAAGGACAGGGGGCAGCGCCCCAGCATTTT.

This clonotype was picked up many times. The rearrangement uses TRBV12-3 or TRBV12-4 and TRBJ1-1; 11 bases align to TRBD1. This CDR3 has 14 amino acids. Trimming cost V 5 bases and J 11 bases; bases outside gene matches: 10. CDR3 coding DNA: TGTGCCAGCAGTCCCTGGACAGGGGGCGAACAGGCTTTCTTT. This codes for CASSPWTGGEQAFF.

The chain has TRBV2 and TRBJ2-2; a possible D gene is TRBD1 (5 bases). The CDR3 extends over 14 amino acids. V was pared by 6 bases and J by 1 base, with 9 bases between. Germline V gives CDR1 SNHLY, CDR2 FYNNEI. The DNA of the CDR3 is TGTGCCAGCAGACCCGACAGGAACACCGGGGAGCTGTTTTTT. It codes for CASRPDRNTGELFF. The whole variable domain, filled in from reference TRBV2 and TRBJ2-2, reads EPEVTQTPSHQVTQMGQEVILRCVPISNHLYFYWYRQILGQKVEFLVSFYNNEISEKSEIFDDQFSVERPDGSNFTLKIRSTKLEDSAMYFCASRPDRNTGELFFGEGSRLTVL.

A word on this clonotype: One end of the junction varies from germline; a read error may be responsible. J is TRBJ1-1 and V is TRBV3-1; D perhaps matches TRBD1 (6 bases). This CDR3 region has 16 residues. CDR1 and CDR2 (germline): LGHDT, YNNKEL (reference sequence). This chain's CDR3 is CASSPDTGHINTEALF. CDR3 DNA: TGTGCCAGCAGCCCTGATACGGGACACATCAACACTGAAGCTCTCTTT.

This clonotype was detected many times. The rearrangement uses TRBV2 and TRBJ2-4; 11 bases map to TRBD2. This CDR3 spans 18 amino acids. V was pared by 2 bases and J by 3 bases, with 9 bases of the junction left unmatched. CDR1 SNHLY and CDR2 FYNNEI come from the germline V gene. As DNA, the CDR3 is TGTGCCAGCAGTGAAAGTAGCGGGAGGGCTGGGATCAAAAACATTCAGTACTTC. Translated: CASSESSGRAGIKNIQYF.

This clonotype showed up many times. The V and J genes are TRBV7-6 and TRBJ2-7; tentative D call: TRBD1 (5 bases). V lost 0 bases to trimming and J lost 3 bases, with 9 bases between them. CDR1 SGHVS and CDR2 FNYEAQ come from the germline V gene. The length of the CDR3 is 14 residues. CDR3 bases: TGTGCCAGCAGCTTAGCAGAACAGGACTACGAGCAGTACTTC. It yields the protein CASSLAEQDYEQYF.

This clonotype was recorded at least ten times. The rearrangement uses TRBV27 and TRBJ1-1; the D gene is possibly TRBD1 (5 bases). There are 14 residues in the CDR3. CDR1 MNHEY and CDR2 SMNVEV come from the germline V gene (reference sequence). V lost 0 bases to trimming and J lost 5 bases, with 10 bases between them. CDR3 sequence reads: CASSLSGQWTEAFF. The CDR3 DNA follows: TGTGCCAGCAGTTTATCGGGGCAGTGGACTGAAGCTTTCTTT.

This clonotype turned up a few times. One end of the junction is discordant with germline, which a read error may explain. This rearrangement joins TRBV11-2 to TRBJ2-2, with D perhaps matching TRBD1 (5 bases). CDR1 and CDR2 (germline): SGHAT, FQNNGV. The CDR3 has 16 amino acids. CDR3 nucleotide sequence: TGTGTCAGCAGCTTAGACAGACTCCTAGGGACCGGGGAGCTGTTTTTT. Translation gives CVSSLDRLLGTGELFF.

This clonotype was counted ten times or more. The J gene is TRBJ2-5, the V gene TRBV28, with D perhaps TRBD2 (6 bases). CDR3 length equals 14 residues. The germline CDR1 and CDR2 sequences are MDHEN and SYDVKM. Trimming removed 8 bases at V and 5 bases at J, with 18 bases between. CDR3 sequence (DNA): TGTGCCAGCGGAATCAGGAGCGGGTGGGAGACCCAGTACTTC. Amino acids: CASGIRSGWETQYF.

This clonotype appeared a few times. The rearrangement joins TRBV9 to TRBJ1-2; D is perhaps TRBD1 (6 bases). This CDR3 is built from 15 residues. Trimming took 0 bases from V and 4 from J, leaving 13 bases between them. Germline V CDR1 and CDR2: SGDLS, YYNGEE. The DNA of the CDR3 is TGTGCCAGCAGCGTAGGTCCCCTGGACAGCTATGGCTACACCTTC. Its protein product is CASSVGPLDSYGYTF.

This clonotype was seen many times. The chain couples TRBV12-3 or TRBV12-4 to TRBJ1-1; D remains unclear. CDR3 length equals 12 residues. Trimming removed 3 bases from V and 5 bases from J, with 7 bases in between. CDR3 residues: CASSLTGTEAFF. DNA for the CDR3: TGTGCCAGCAGTTTGACGGGTACTGAAGCTTTCTTT.

This clonotype was detected only a few times. The chain is built from TRBV20-1 and TRBJ2-7, with TRBD2 matching 9 bases. The V gene end was trimmed by 7 bases and the J gene end by 0 bases; junction bases not matched to a gene: 10. Germline assignment: CDR1 DFQATT and CDR2 SNEGSKA (reference sequence). CDR3 length: 15 residues. The DNA of the CDR3 is TGCAGTGTAACAGCGGGGGGCGGGAGCTCCTACGAGCAGTACTTC. Protein product: CSVTAGGGSSYEQYF.

This clonotype was observed a few times. J is TRBJ1-4 and V is TRBV12-3 or TRBV12-4; no definite D call. The CDR3 sequence is 14 residues long. V was cut by 3 bases and J by 0 bases, with 5 bases left in between. The DNA of the CDR3 is TGTGCCAGCAGTTTCAGTGCAACTAATGAAAAACTGTTTTTT. It yields the protein CASSFSATNEKLFF.

This clonotype was detected a few times. This chain links TRBV4-1 with TRBJ2-7; 9 nucleotides line up with TRBD1. V trimming: 3 bases; J trimming: 1 base; junction bases outside the gene matches: 7. Germline CDR1 MGHRA, CDR2 YSYEKL. This CDR3 is 16 amino acids long. CDR3 nucleotide sequence: TGCGCCAGCAGCCAGGTACAGACAGGGGGATCCTACGAGCAGTACTTC. Translation gives CASSQVQTGGSYEQYF.

This clonotype was detected many times. The genes are TRBV11-2 and TRBJ2-1; TRBD1 matches at 8 bases. This CDR3 spans 15 amino acids. The ends lost 5 bases at V and 4 bases at J; junction bases unmatched: 7. Germline CDR1 SGHAT, CDR2 FQNNGV. CDR3 DNA sequence: TGTGCCAGCAGCACCGACAGGGGATGGTACAATGAGCAGTTCTTC. This encodes CASSTDRGWYNEQFF.

Comment on this clonotype: A read error may be the cause here, since a much bigger clone is one base away. The chain uses TRBV30 and TRBJ2-1; 7 bases are shared with TRBD2. The CDR3 sequence is 14 residues long. Losses at the gene ends were 1 base for V and 6 bases for J; bases not matched to a gene: 6. Germline assignment: CDR1 GTSNPN and CDR2 SVGIG (reference sequence). In DNA form, the CDR3 reads TGTGCCTGGAGTGGGTGGGAGGGCTGCAATGAGCAGTTCTTC. It encodes CAWSGWEGCNEQFF. The variable domain in full, with the rest retrieved from reference TRBV30 and TRBJ2-1, is SQTIHQWPATLVQPVGSPLSLECTVEGTSNPNLYWYRQAAGRGLQLLFYSVGIGQISSEVPQNLSASRPQDRQFILSSKKLLLSDSGFYLCAWSGWEGCNEQFFGPGTRLTVL.

The V call is TRBV12-5, the J call TRBJ1-4; possible D gene TRBD1, 6 bases. Germline CDR1 is LGHNT and CDR2 is FRNRAP. The V end was cut by 3 bases, the J end by 7 bases, with 12 bases between. This CDR3 is built from 14 residues. CDR3 nucleotides: TGTGCTAGTGGTTTCCAGGGGTCGGGTGAAAAACTGTTTTTT. Translation: CASGFQGSGEKLFF. The full variable domain, with the rest looked up from reference TRBV12-5 and TRBJ1-4, is DARVTQTPRHKVTEMGQEVTMRCQPILGHNTVFWYRQTMMQGLELLAYFRNRAPLDDSGMPKDRFSAEMPDATLATLKIQPSEPRDSAVYFCASGFQGSGEKLFFGSGTQLSVL.

V and J are TRBV28 and TRBJ2-1, with unresolved D. V was shortened by 5 bases and J by 12 bases, with 14 bases between the two germline ends. Germline loops: CDR1 MDHEN, CDR2 SYDVKM. The CDR3 has 12 amino acids. The CDR3 bases are TGTGCCAGCAGTGCGAACCCGAAGGGGCAGTTCTTC. Amino acids: CASSANPKGQFF.

This clonotype was counted at least ten times. The rearrangement uses TRBV7-8 and TRBJ2-1, with 7 bases fitting TRBD2. After removal of 1 base from V and 6 bases from J, the junction contained 15 bases not matched to a gene. The CDR3 sequence is 18 residues long. The germline V gene has CDR1 SGHVS and CDR2 FQNEAQ. The CDR3 sequence is CASSLGVSGIRPGNEQFF. CDR3 DNA: TGTGCCAGCAGCTTAGGGGTCAGCGGGATCAGGCCAGGCAATGAGCAGTTCTTC.

Details on this clonotype: A much larger clone differs by one base, so this may be a read error. This chain connects TRBV9 to TRBJ2-1; D may be TRBD2 (6 bases). The CDR3 is made up of 18 amino acids. Germline CDR1 is SGDLS and CDR2 is YYNGEE. Here the CDR3 reads CASSLAVSVAVSYNEQLF. The CDR3 DNA reads TGCGCCAGCAGCTTGGCGGTCTCCGTAGCGGTCTCCTACAATGAGCAGCTCTTC.

The table lists this clonotype with many counts. This chain connects TRBV5-1 to TRBJ2-5; 12 bases align to TRBD2. The V gene's germline CDR1 is SGHRS and CDR2 YFSETQ. This CDR3 comprises 15 residues. V shed 4 bases, J shed 3 bases, and the junction held 4 bases outside the gene matches. CDR3 coding DNA: TGCGCCAGCAGCCGACTAGCGGGAGTAGAAGAGACCCAGTACTTC. This sequence encodes CASSRLAGVEETQYF.

This clonotype was recorded many times. The chain recombines TRBV7-2 with TRBJ1-2; TRBD1 matches 7 bases. Losses at the gene ends were 7 bases for V and 3 bases for J; bases not matched to a gene: 26. This CDR3 comprises 20 residues. CDR1 SGHTA and CDR2 FQGNSA come from the germline V gene. The chain's CDR3 is CASIDFQSIGTQTGDYGYTF. As DNA, the CDR3 is TGTGCCAGCATCGATTTCCAGTCAATAGGAACACAAACAGGGGACTATGGCTACACCTTC. Full variable domain (missing parts from reference TRBV7-2 and TRBJ1-2): GAGVSQSPSNKVTEKGKDVELRCDPISGHTALYWYRQSLGQGLEFLIYFQGNSAPDKSGLPSDRFSAERTGGSVSTLTIQRTQQEDSAVYLCASIDFQSIGTQTGDYGYTFGSGTRLTVV.